This TCR beta chain was retrieved from a study of blood T cell repertoires in COVID-19. This clone was picked up one time. The table came from immunoSEQ multiplex PCR; TCRdb's copy has only in-frame clones and leaves some out. The sample gives some 96,000 clones, about nine tenths of which show up once; about 1.7% is in the top ten. Between the trimmed V and J ends, which lost 1 base and 0 bases, there was a span of 7 bases. Per germline, CDR1 SGHTA and CDR2 FQGNSA. The CDR3 totals 15 residues. This chain uses TRBV7-2 with TRBJ1-5; D gene ambiguous. This receptor was identified in a man aged 55 to 70 with acute or convalescent COVID-19. The specimen was peripheral blood. The CDR3 DNA reads TGTGCCAGCAGCTTAGAAGCTTATAGCAATCAGCCCCAGCATTTT. This translates into CASSLEAYSNQPQHF.